This entry concerns a single T cell receptor beta chain. Antigen specificity is unknown. Treatment reported: roughly 18 received Ad26.COV2.S at low or high dose, single or two shots; roughly 5 received placebo; per-sample allocation not given. Specimen acquisition occurred on day 63 following the initial vaccine or placebo injection. Boston supplied an adult donor aged 18-55 years. The method was immunoSEQ multiplex PCR; TCRdb's version includes in-frame clones alone and lacks a portion of them. The data show approximately 300,000 clones, around four fifths seen once. The record originates from a study of Ad26.COV2.S vaccination and SARS-CoV-2 variants. Study results and limitations: Marked by substantial breadth, spike-specific CD8+ and CD4+ T cell responses were reportedly seen after vaccination. Vaccine recipients posted higher spike-specific TCR breadth than their placebo counterparts. The study found similar non-spike TCR breadth in vaccine and placebo recipients.

Material: peripheral blood, obtained in a trial of Ad26.COV2.S vaccine versus placebo. This receptor was identified in a person aged 18-60 years who received the Ad26.COV2.S COVID-19 vaccine or a placebo.

The DNA for the CDR3 is TGTGCCAGCAGGCCGACGTTGAACACTGAAGCTTTCTTT. This translates into CASRPTLNTEAFF. This chain connects TRBV6-5 to TRBJ1-1; D remains ambiguous. CDR1 and CDR2 from the germline V gene are MNHEY and SVGAGI. The V end lost 6 bases, the J end lost 0 bases, and 8 bases lay between the germline ends. This CDR3 comprises 13 residues.